A selection of T cell receptor beta chains follows, all from one sample in a study of cytomegalovirus exposure and HLA in healthy donors. Data came from immunoSEQ multiplex PCR; TCRdb stores just in-frame clones and leaves some out. The table shows 170,000 or so clones, with about 69% occurring only once. Material for sequencing was PBMCs. The receptor source for this set is a male donor in good health and CMV-seronegative. Both conserved end residues are part of each CDR3. The D gene is left open where the match is weak. Clone size appears in some rows only: once, few, many, or a class for an expanded clone.

j_call: TRBJ2-4
d_call: NA
v_call: TRBV18
clone_size: NA
cdr3_length: 15
cdr3_nt: TGTGCCAGCTCACGGGGCAGAGTAGCCAAAAACATTCAGTACTTC
cdr3_aa: CASSRGRVAKNIQYF

j_call: TRBJ1-2
d_call: TRBD1
v_call: TRBV6-5
clone_size: NA
cdr3_length: 15
cdr3_nt: TGTGCCAGCAGATCACAGGGGGCGGGCCACTATGGCTACACCTTC
cdr3_aa: CASRSQGAGHYGYTF

j_call: TRBJ2-7
d_call: NA
v_call: TRBV6-5
clone_size: NA
cdr3_length: 14
cdr3_nt: TGTGCCAGCAGTTACAATTCGCTAGTCGACGAGCAGTACTTC
cdr3_aa: CASSYNSLVDEQYF

j_call: TRBJ2-1
d_call: TRBD2
v_call: TRBV15
clone_size: NA
cdr3_length: 15
cdr3_nt: TGTGCCACCAGCAGAGATAGCGGGAGAGGTAATGAGCAGTTCTTC
cdr3_aa: CATSRDSGRGNEQFF

j_call: TRBJ1-3
d_call: TRBD1
v_call: TRBV5-6
clone_size: NA
cdr3_length: 16
cdr3_nt: TGTGCCAGCAGCTTGCCAGGACAGGATTCGGAAAACACCATATATTTT
cdr3_aa: CASSLPGQDSENTIYF

j_call: TRBJ1-3
d_call: NA
v_call: TRBV30
clone_size: NA
cdr3_length: 15
cdr3_nt: TGTGCCTGGAGTGTAACCCCTATCTCTGGAAACACCATATATTTT
cdr3_aa: CAWSVTPISGNTIYF

j_call: TRBJ1-5
d_call: NA
v_call: TRBV28
clone_size: many
cdr3_length: 15
cdr3_nt: TGTGCCAGCGGGGTAGGCGGGGCTAGCAATCAGCCCCAGCATTTT
cdr3_aa: CASGVGGASNQPQHF

j_call: TRBJ2-2
d_call: TRBD2
v_call: TRBV7-8
clone_size: NA
cdr3_length: 18
cdr3_nt: TGTGCCAGCAGCTTACGGACTAGCGGGAGACCCCCAGGCGGGGAGCTGTTTTTT
cdr3_aa: CASSLRTSGRPPGGELFF

j_call: TRBJ1-1
d_call: NA
v_call: TRBV10-3
clone_size: NA
cdr3_length: 12
cdr3_nt: TGTGCCATCAGTGAGTCGGACACAGAAGCTTTCTTT
cdr3_aa: CAISESDTEAFF

j_call: TRBJ1-5
d_call: TRBD1
v_call: TRBV2
clone_size: once
cdr3_length: 14
cdr3_nt: TGTGCCAGCAGTGGGGGACAGGGAGTTCAGCCCCAGCATTTT
cdr3_aa: CASSGGQGVQPQHF

j_call: TRBJ2-1
d_call: NA
v_call: TRBV5-6
clone_size: NA
cdr3_length: 12
cdr3_nt: TGTGCCAGCAGCTCAGTTAACAATGAGCAGTTCTTC
cdr3_aa: CASSSVNNEQFF

j_call: TRBJ1-6
d_call: NA
v_call: TRBV30
clone_size: NA
cdr3_length: 16
cdr3_nt: TGTGCCTGGAGTCGCTCTCGGGGAGGCGATAATTCACCCCTCCACTTT
cdr3_aa: CAWSRSRGGDNSPLHF

j_call: TRBJ2-3
d_call: TRBD2
v_call: TRBV27
clone_size: NA
cdr3_length: 15
cdr3_nt: TGTGCCAGCAGTTTGTATGGGGGGAGGGTGGATACGCAGTATTTT
cdr3_aa: CASSLYGGRVDTQYF

j_call: TRBJ1-3
d_call: NA
v_call: TRBV5-1
clone_size: NA
cdr3_length: 13
cdr3_nt: TGCGCCAGCAGCTTGGACAGGGGAAACACCATATATTTT
cdr3_aa: CASSLDRGNTIYF

j_call: TRBJ1-1
d_call: NA
v_call: TRBV28
clone_size: NA
cdr3_length: 13
cdr3_nt: TGTGCCAGCAGTTTAAGAGTGAACACTGAAGCTTTCTTT
cdr3_aa: CASSLRVNTEAFF

j_call: TRBJ1-2
d_call: NA
v_call: TRBV20-1
clone_size: NA
cdr3_length: 11
cdr3_nt: TGCAGTGCTATTCCCCGGGATGGCTACACCTTC
cdr3_aa: CSAIPRDGYTF

j_call: TRBJ1-6
d_call: NA
v_call: TRBV18
clone_size: few
cdr3_length: 18
cdr3_nt: TGTGCCAGCTCACCAAGTGCGAGGCAGAGCTCCTATAATTCACCCCTCCACTTT
cdr3_aa: CASSPSARQSSYNSPLHF

j_call: TRBJ2-7
d_call: NA
v_call: TRBV28
clone_size: NA
cdr3_length: 14
cdr3_nt: TGTGCCAGCAATTCGGGCGGGGGCGTGGACGAGCAGTACTTC
cdr3_aa: CASNSGGGVDEQYF

j_call: TRBJ1-2
d_call: NA
v_call: TRBV5-5
clone_size: few
cdr3_length: 12
cdr3_nt: TGTGCCAGCAGCTTGTCGAGGGATGGCTACACCTTC
cdr3_aa: CASSLSRDGYTF

j_call: TRBJ2-1
d_call: NA
v_call: TRBV7-2
clone_size: NA
cdr3_length: 16
cdr3_nt: TGTGCCAGCAGCCCCTTAAGGGGGAGGGGGTTAAATGAGCAGTTCTTC
cdr3_aa: CASSPLRGRGLNEQFF

j_call: TRBJ1-5
d_call: NA
v_call: TRBV2
clone_size: NA
cdr3_length: 14
cdr3_nt: TGTGCCAGCAGTGAAGGGTCGGTGAATCAGCCCCAGCATTTT
cdr3_aa: CASSEGSVNQPQHF

j_call: TRBJ2-7
d_call: TRBD2
v_call: TRBV4-1
clone_size: NA
cdr3_length: 15
cdr3_nt: TGCGCCAGCAGAAGATCCGGGGAGGGGTCCTACGAGCAGTACTTC
cdr3_aa: CASRRSGEGSYEQYF

j_call: TRBJ2-1
d_call: TRBD2
v_call: TRBV7-9
clone_size: NA
cdr3_length: 14
cdr3_nt: TGTGCCAGCGCCCGGACTAGGAGTTTCGATGAGCAGTTCTTC
cdr3_aa: CASARTRSFDEQFF

j_call: TRBJ2-1
d_call: NA
v_call: TRBV9
clone_size: NA
cdr3_length: 14
cdr3_nt: TGTGCCAGCAGCGTGACTGGAAGCTACAATGAGCAGTTCTTC
cdr3_aa: CASSVTGSYNEQFF

j_call: TRBJ2-1
d_call: NA
v_call: TRBV27
clone_size: NA
cdr3_length: 12
cdr3_nt: TGTGCCAGCAGTCCCAGGGTCCATGAGCAGTTCTTC
cdr3_aa: CASSPRVHEQFF

j_call: TRBJ2-7
d_call: NA
v_call: TRBV6-1
clone_size: NA
cdr3_length: 10
cdr3_nt: TGCTCCGCGGGGACCTACGAGCAGTACTTC
cdr3_aa: CSAGTYEQYF

j_call: TRBJ1-4
d_call: NA
v_call: TRBV6-6
clone_size: NA
cdr3_length: 12
cdr3_nt: TGTGCCAGCAGTTACGAGGGTGTCAGACTGTTTTTT
cdr3_aa: CASSYEGVRLFF